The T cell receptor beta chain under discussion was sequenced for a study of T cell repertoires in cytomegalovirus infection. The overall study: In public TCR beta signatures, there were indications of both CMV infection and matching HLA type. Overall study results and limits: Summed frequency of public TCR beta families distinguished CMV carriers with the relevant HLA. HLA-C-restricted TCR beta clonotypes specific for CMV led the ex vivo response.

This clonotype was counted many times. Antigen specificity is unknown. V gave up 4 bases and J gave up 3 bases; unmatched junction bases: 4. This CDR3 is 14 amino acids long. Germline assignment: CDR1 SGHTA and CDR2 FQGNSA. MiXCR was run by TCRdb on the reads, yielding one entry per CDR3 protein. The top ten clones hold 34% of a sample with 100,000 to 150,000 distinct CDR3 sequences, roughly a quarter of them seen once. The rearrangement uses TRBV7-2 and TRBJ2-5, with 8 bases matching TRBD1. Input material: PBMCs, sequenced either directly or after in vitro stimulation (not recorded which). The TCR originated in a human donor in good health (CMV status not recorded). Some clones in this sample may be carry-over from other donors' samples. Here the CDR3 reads CASSSRDRKETQYF. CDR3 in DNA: TGTGCCAGCAGCTCCCGGGACAGGAAAGAGACCCAGTACTTC.